The following is a TCR beta chain sequence with its context. This entry is derived from a study of shared clonotypes between healthy human individuals. This CDR3 has 15 residues. Germline lookup yields CDR1 MDHEN and CDR2 SYDVKM. After removal of 5 bases from V and 2 bases from J, the junction contained 6 bases not matched to a gene. Splitting of each subset's genomic DNA was done evenly across several immunoSEQ plates. It was approximately 280 ng DNA, roughly 28,000 T cell genomes, that went into each replicate PCR of unsorted PBMC. Method: immunoSEQ multiplex PCR; TCRdb's copy keeps in-frame clones and lacks some. The sample records 450,000 to 500,000 clones, 70% to 85% being singletons.

V usage is TRBV28 and J usage is TRBJ2-7; 10 positions match TRBD2. The TCR was taken from a woman between 40 and 50 years old in good health. Some clones in this sample may be carry-over from other donors' samples. Material: PBMCs. DNA of the CDR3: TGTGCCAGCAGTCCAGGACTAGCGGTGACCTACGAGCAGTACTTC. Protein: CASSPGLAVTYEQYF.